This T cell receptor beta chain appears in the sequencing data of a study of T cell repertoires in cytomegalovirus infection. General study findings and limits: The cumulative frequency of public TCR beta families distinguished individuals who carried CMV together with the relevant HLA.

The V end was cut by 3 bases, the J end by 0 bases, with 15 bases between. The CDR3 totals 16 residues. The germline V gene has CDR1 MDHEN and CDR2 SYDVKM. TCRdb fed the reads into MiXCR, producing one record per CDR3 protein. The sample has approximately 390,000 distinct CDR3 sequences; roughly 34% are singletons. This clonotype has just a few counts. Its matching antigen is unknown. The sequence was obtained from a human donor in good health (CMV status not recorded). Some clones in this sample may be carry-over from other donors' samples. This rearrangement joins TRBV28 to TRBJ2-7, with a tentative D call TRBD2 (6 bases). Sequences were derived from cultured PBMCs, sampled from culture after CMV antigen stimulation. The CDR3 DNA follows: TGTGCCAGCAGTTTGTCCTCCCGGGGACTCTCCTACGAGCAGTACTTC. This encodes CASSLSSRGLSYEQYF.